The 30 T cell receptor beta chains presented below share a single source sample, sequenced in a study of technical replicates of blood from a few donors. Profiling relied on immunoSEQ multiplex PCR, and the TCRdb table lists in-frame clones only, not all of them. The sample contains about 56,000 clones, around 95% of which appear only once. Sequencing was done on a sample of PBMCs. These receptors all come from a human donor in good health. Some clones in this sample may be carry-over from other donors' samples.

The chain employs TRBV4-3 and TRBJ2-3; 14 bases match TRBD2. Germline values: CDR1 LGHNA, CDR2 YSLEER. J was trimmed by 2 bases and V by 0 bases; bases with no gene match: 7. The CDR3 has 19 amino acids. CDR3 coding DNA: TGCGCCAGCAGCCAAGACCGGACTAGCGGGAGGACCTACACAGATACGCAGTATTTT. Translated: CASSQDRTSGRTYTDTQYF.

V usage is TRBV5-1 and J usage is TRBJ2-2; D ambiguous. CDR1 SGHRS and CDR2 YFSETQ come from the germline V gene. There are 14 residues in the CDR3. V gave up 0 bases and J gave up 1 base, with 4 bases separating them. The CDR3 region has the DNA TGCGCCAGCAGCTTGGGACAGAACACCGGGGAGCTGTTTTTT. Amino acid sequence: CASSLGQNTGELFF.

The V call is TRBV5-1, the J call TRBJ1-2; the match to TRBD1 covers 9 bases. This CDR3 comprises 12 residues. Germline CDR1 and CDR2: SGHRS and YFSETQ. V shed 7 bases and J 6 bases; nucleotides not matched to a gene: 4. The CDR3 nucleotides read TGCGCCAGCCAGGGACAGGGAGATGGCTACACCTTC. Its protein product is CASQGQGDGYTF.

The rearrangement joins TRBV2 to TRBJ2-1; TRBD1 aligns across 9 bases. The junction had 11 bases not matched to a gene; V was cut back by 7 bases and J by 1 base. CDR1 SNHLY and CDR2 FYNNEI come from the germline V gene. The CDR3 is made up of 17 amino acids. The CDR3 coding sequence is TGTGCCAGCATCTTTGGGACAGGGCTGAGTTCCTACAATGAGCAGTTCTTC. Translation gives CASIFGTGLSSYNEQFF.

This sequence joins TRBV7-2 and TRBJ2-7, with TRBD2 identical over 11 bases. J was trimmed by 0 bases and V by 3 bases; bases with no gene match: 4. This CDR3 is built from 16 residues. CDR1 is SGHTA, CDR2 FQGNSA, per germline. The CDR3 is CASSFASGGFSYEQYF. CDR3 DNA sequence: TGTGCCAGCAGCTTCGCTAGCGGGGGGTTCTCCTACGAGCAGTACTTC.

The CDR3: CASSQGLTEANYGYTF. CDR3 DNA: TGCGCCAGCAGCCAAGGGCTGACGGAGGCTAACTATGGCTACACCTTC. V is TRBV4-3 and J is TRBJ1-2; D is unresolved. From germline, CDR1 is LGHNA and CDR2 YSLEER. The V end was cut by 1 base, the J end by 0 bases, with 12 bases between. CDR3 size: 16 residues.

This sequence joins TRBV6-1 and TRBJ2-3; 7 nucleotides align to TRBD1. Germline lookup yields CDR1 MNHNS and CDR2 SASEGT. This CDR3 region has 15 residues. With V trimmed by 10 bases and J by 2 bases, 12 bases remained unmatched. The CDR3, as DNA: TGTGCCACGGTAACGGACAGGATTTTCACAGATACGCAGTATTTT. It translates to CATVTDRIFTDTQYF.

The chain employs TRBV7-2 and TRBJ2-5; D gene uncertain. The CDR3 is made up of 17 amino acids. V shed 0 bases and J shed 6 bases, with 20 bases lying between them. Germline V lookup: CDR1 SGHTA, CDR2 FQGNSA. Here the CDR3 reads CASSLATAPGLKKTQYF. CDR3 DNA sequence: TGTGCCAGCAGCTTAGCCACGGCCCCTGGGCTCAAGAAGACCCAGTACTTC.

The J gene is TRBJ1-6, the V gene TRBV6-5, with unresolved D. The CDR3 totals 13 residues. V lost 4 bases and J 8 bases, leaving 9 bases between the germline ends. The germline V gene encodes CDR1 MNHEY and CDR2 SVGAGI. The DNA of the CDR3 is TGTGCCAGCAGTTTCGAGGCCTATTCACCCCTCCACTTT. Amino acids: CASSFEAYSPLHF.

The V call is TRBV7-9, the J call TRBJ2-2; possible D gene TRBD1, 5 bases. The CDR3 runs to 16 residues. Per germline, CDR1 SEHNR and CDR2 FQNEAQ (reference sequence). Trimming shortened V by 1 base and J by 0 bases, and 9 bases separated the two germline ends. This CDR3 is CASSLEPQANTGELFF. CDR3 sequence (DNA): TGTGCCAGCAGCTTAGAGCCACAGGCGAACACCGGGGAGCTGTTTTTT.

The chain couples TRBV15 to TRBJ1-3; TRBD1 agrees at 9 bases. Germline CDR1 is LNHNV and CDR2 is YYDKDF (reference sequence). The ends lost 1 base at V and 4 bases at J; junction bases unmatched: 8. The length of the CDR3 is 17 residues. The CDR3 reads CATSRVPRDRAGNTIYF. The CDR3 coding sequence is TGTGCCACCAGCAGAGTCCCAAGGGACAGGGCGGGAAACACCATATATTTT.

The V and J genes are TRBV30 and TRBJ2-3; D is undetermined. CDR3 size: 14 residues. Between the trimmed V and J ends, which lost 2 bases and 2 bases, there was a span of 11 bases. Germline V gives CDR1 GTSNPN, CDR2 SVGIG (reference sequence). This CDR3 is CAWSPSALTDTQYF. The DNA for the CDR3 is TGTGCCTGGAGTCCCAGCGCCCTCACAGATACGCAGTATTTT.

The chain carries TRBV7-2 and TRBJ2-1; 15 bases match TRBD2. Unmatched junction bases numbered 12, after V lost 5 bases and J lost 10 bases. The CDR3 is 17 amino acids. In germline, CDR1 is SGHTA, CDR2 FQGNSA. The CDR3 DNA follows: TGTGCCAGCAGCCCAGGGACTAGCGGGAGGCCTATTGGGGAGCAGTTCTTC. Protein product: CASSPGTSGRPIGEQFF.

The chain joins TRBV4-1 to TRBJ1-3; D unresolved. Trimming took off 8 bases at V and 2 bases at J, with 10 bases between the two ends. This CDR3 contains 13 residues. Germline CDR1 is MGHRA and CDR2 is YSYEKL. The CDR3 sequence: CASGSGAGNTIYF. As DNA, the CDR3 is TGCGCCAGCGGCTCGGGAGCTGGAAACACCATATATTTT.

The rearrangement links TRBV7-8 to TRBJ1-2, with D possibly matching TRBD1 (5 bases). CDR1 is SGHVS and CDR2 is FQNEAQ in the germline V gene. This CDR3 comprises 14 residues. The V end was cut by 2 bases, the J end by 4 bases, with 11 bases between. CDR3 residues: CASSLSGLGYGYTF. The CDR3 DNA is TGTGCCAGCAGCTTATCAGGGTTGGGCTATGGCTACACCTTC.

The CDR3: CAWRRAFF. CDR3 in DNA: TGTGCCTGGAGGAGAGCTTTCTTT. J is TRBJ1-1 and V is TRBV30; unclear D gene. The germline gives CDR1 GTSNPN, CDR2 SVGIG (reference sequence). The V gene lost 3 bases and the J gene lost 10 bases, with 3 bases spanning the gap. The CDR3 extends over 8 amino acids.

V gene TRBV7-3 combines with J gene TRBJ2-3; 7 bases are shared with TRBD1. The CDR3 covers 14 residues. Unmatched junction bases numbered 7, after V lost 5 bases and J lost 5 bases. Germline CDR1 and CDR2: SGHTA and FQGTGA. CDR3 nucleotide sequence: TGTGCCAGCAGCCCCACCGGGACAGTAGATACGCAGTATTTT. Protein sequence: CASSPTGTVDTQYF.

J is TRBJ2-7 and V is TRBV11-3; 10 bases match TRBD2. This CDR3 spans 18 amino acids. Germline lookup yields CDR1 SGHNT and CDR2 YENEEA. Germline trimming cut 1 base from V and 4 bases from J; bases unmatched to any gene: 13. This CDR3 is CASSLARSLAGLDYEQYF. Here the CDR3 DNA reads TGTGCCAGCAGCTTAGCCCGTTCACTAGCGGGGCTGGATTACGAGCAGTACTTC.

The chain links TRBV4-3 to TRBJ1-3, with TRBD1 matching 9 bases. This CDR3 has 18 amino acids. Germline CDR1 is LGHNA and CDR2 is YSLEER. V gave up 0 bases and J gave up 3 bases; unmatched junction bases: 9. The CDR3 nucleotides are TGCGCCAGCAGCCAAGATTGGGGACCGACAGGGGGTGGAAACACCATATATTTT. This codes for CASSQDWGPTGGGNTIYF.

This chain uses TRBV21-1 with TRBJ1-1; the D call in the table, TRBD1, was not verified against the DNA. TRBV21-1 is reported as a pseudogene. The CDR3 loop spans 15 amino acids. The CDR3 loop reads CASMGGQGRNTEAFF. In DNA form, the CDR3 reads TGTGCCAGCATGGGAGGACAGGGTCGGAACACTGAAGCTTTCTTT.

This chain links TRBV7-2 with TRBJ2-5; TRBD1 matches 10 bases. The CDR3 has 16 residues. Germline V gene data show CDR1 as SGHTA and CDR2 as FQGNSA. Trimming cost V 5 bases and J 6 bases; bases outside gene matches: 12. CDR3 in DNA: TGTGCCAGCAGCCTTGACAGGGGGCCTCCCCGGAAGACCCAGTACTTC. As protein: CASSLDRGPPRKTQYF.

This clone showed up just once. The chain combines TRBV14 with TRBJ2-7, with unresolved D. CDR1 and CDR2 from the germline V gene are SGHDN and FVKESK. V was shortened by 4 bases and J by 7 bases, with 8 bases between the two germline ends. This CDR3 contains 11 residues. This CDR3 is CASSLAAEQYF. The CDR3 DNA sequence: TGTGCCAGCAGCCTTGCGGCGGAGCAGTACTTC.

The V gene is TRBV10-3, the J gene TRBJ2-1; 7 bases map to TRBD2. With 6 bases clipped from V and 5 bases from J, the junction kept 10 bases outside the gene matches. This CDR3 contains 15 residues. Germline CDR1 reads ENHRY; CDR2 reads SYGVKD. CDR3 residues: CAIRDAERGNNEQFF. The DNA for the CDR3 is TGTGCCATCAGAGACGCAGAGCGGGGTAACAATGAGCAGTTCTTC.

The rearrangement uses TRBV12-5 and TRBJ2-2; 9 bases match TRBD2. Trimming cost V 6 bases and J 6 bases; bases outside gene matches: 5. Germline V gene lookup returns CDR1 LGHNT and CDR2 FRNRAP. The CDR3 totals 14 residues. The CDR3 sequence: CASGGGLAPGELFF. The CDR3 nucleotides are TGTGCTAGTGGCGGCGGACTAGCGCCCGGGGAGCTGTTTTTT.

CDR3 region: CASSQDLSRREQPQHF. The CDR3 nucleotides read TGTGCCAGCAGCCAAGATCTAAGTAGGCGGGAGCAGCCCCAGCATTTT. The genes are TRBV4-2 and TRBJ1-5; D is uncertain. Trimming left V 0 bases short and J 7 bases short, with 16 bases between. There are 16 residues in the CDR3. Germline CDR1 LGHNA, CDR2 YNFKEQ.

This sequence joins TRBV6-5 and TRBJ2-2, with 9 bases aligning to TRBD2. The ends lost 2 bases at V and 6 bases at J; junction bases unmatched: 7. This CDR3 has 16 amino acids. Germline CDR1 reads MNHEY; CDR2 reads SVGAGI. The CDR3, as DNA: TGTGCCAGCAGTTACCGGATTAGCGGGAGTGCCGGGGAGCTGTTTTTT. Amino acid sequence: CASSYRISGSAGELFF.

This clone was counted a single time. The V call is TRBV7-3, the J call TRBJ2-5, with D perhaps matching TRBD2 (7 bases). The germline V and J ends were trimmed by 5 bases and 1 base, with 14 bases remaining between them. Germline V CDR1 and CDR2: SGHTA, FQGTGA. The CDR3 spans 15 residues. The CDR3 loop is CASSRRGGAQETQYF. The CDR3 bases are TGTGCCAGCAGCCGCCGTGGGGGGGCCCAAGAGACCCAGTACTTC.

The chain employs TRBV6-5 and TRBJ2-1; tentatively, D is TRBD2 (6 bases). Trimming removed 3 bases from V and 7 bases from J, with 10 bases in between. The CDR3 is made up of 13 amino acids. Germline V gene data show CDR1 as MNHEY and CDR2 as SVGAGI. In nucleotides, the CDR3 is TGTGCCAGCAGTTATCGGGGGACGAATGAGCAGTTCTTC. This sequence encodes CASSYRGTNEQFF.

The chain recombines TRBV30 with TRBJ2-2, with a weak D call TRBD1 (5 bases). The CDR3 has 15 amino acids. Germline V gene lookup returns CDR1 GTSNPN and CDR2 SVGIG (reference sequence). V lost 0 bases to trimming and J lost 1 base, with 9 bases between them. The CDR3 DNA follows: TGTGCCTGGAGTGTAGGGGCCGGGAACACCGGGGAGCTGTTTTTT. Encoded protein: CAWSVGAGNTGELFF.

The chain combines TRBV7-9 with TRBJ2-2; weak D call: TRBD2 (6 bases). Trimming pared 5 bases from V and 4 bases from J, leaving 14 bases between. The CDR3 is 15 residues long. Germline V gives CDR1 SEHNR, CDR2 FQNEAQ (reference sequence). In DNA, the CDR3 is TGTGCCAGCAGCGCGAGCGGGCCGAGCACCGGGGAGCTGTTTTTT. This sequence encodes CASSASGPSTGELFF.